Below, 21 T cell receptor beta chains from the same sample are listed, as sequenced in a study of T cells expressing NK-cell markers. TCRdb re-called the 5' RACE reads and shows each CDR3 protein once, DNA omitted. Here the sample table reports roughly 380,000 distinct CDR3 sequences. The sample was blood T cells: a sorted CD56 or NKG2C T cell subset, CD4+ or CD8+ T cells, or bulk PBMC T cells (not recorded which). These receptors were taken from a man aged 18 to 69 in good health.

The gene calls are TRBV29-1 and TRBJ2-1; no DNA is available, so the TRBD2 call from TCRdb remains unchecked. CDR1 and CDR2 (germline): SQVTM, ANQGSEA. The CDR3 spans 16 residues. This CDR3 is CSVSLLLAPQYNEQFF.

This sequence joins TRBV9 and TRBJ2-5; there is no DNA to check the TCRdb D call of TRBD1. The germline CDR1 and CDR2 sequences are SGDLS and YYNGEE. This CDR3 has 15 amino acids. The chain's CDR3 is CASSNLGGGKETQYF.

The genes are TRBV19 and TRBJ2-2; TCRdb's D call of TRBD1 is untestable without DNA. Per germline, CDR1 LNHDA and CDR2 SQIVND (reference sequence). This CDR3 has 12 residues. CDR3 in amino acids: CASSTRQGELFF.

The rearrangement joins TRBV12-3 or TRBV12-4 to TRBJ2-7; no DNA is available, so the TRBD1 call from TCRdb remains unchecked. This CDR3 is 15 amino acids long. CDR3 region: CASSFRTGNWYEQYF.

V and J are TRBV5-1 and TRBJ1-1. This CDR3 has 14 amino acids. Germline assignment: CDR1 SGHRS and CDR2 YFSETQ. This chain's CDR3 is CASSLNKGRTEAFF.

The gene calls are TRBV6-6 and TRBJ2-3; absent DNA, TCRdb's TRBD1 call cannot be checked. The CDR3 consists of 12 residues. Germline V CDR1 and CDR2: MNHNY, SVGAGI (reference sequence). CDR3 loop: CESKGVGDTQYF.

This CDR3 reads CASSLTADGASTDTQYF. The rearrangement joins TRBV11-2 to TRBJ2-3. The germline V gene has CDR1 SGHAT and CDR2 FQNNGV. This CDR3 region has 17 residues.

The CDR3 region is CASSLDGGITFEQYF. V gene TRBV5-1 combines with J gene TRBJ2-7; as DNA is missing, the TRBD1 call by TCRdb cannot be tested. Looked up from germline, CDR1 is SGHRS and CDR2 is YFSETQ. The CDR3 is 15 amino acids. The full variable domain, its missing parts supplied by reference TRBV5-1 and TRBJ2-7, is KAGVTQTPRYLIKTRGQQVTLSCSPISGHRSVSWYQQTPGQGLQFLFEYFSETQRNKGNFPGRFSGRQFSNSRSEMNVSTLELGDSALYLCASSLDGGITFEQYFGPGTRLTVT.

CDR3 region: CAISQGQGTDTQYF. The chain carries TRBV10-3 and TRBJ2-3; without DNA, the TCRdb call of TRBD1 cannot be checked. The CDR3 spans 14 residues. CDR1 and CDR2 from the germline V gene are ENHRY and SYGVKD.

The gene calls are TRBV29-1 and TRBJ2-3; TCRdb gives TRBD2 as the D gene, but with no DNA this cannot be confirmed. CDR1 is SQVTM, CDR2 ANQGSEA, per germline. This CDR3 is 12 amino acids long. CDR3 sequence: CSVEVGGVTQYF.

This chain links TRBV5-1 with TRBJ1-1. The length of the CDR3 is 14 residues. From germline, CDR1 is SGHRS and CDR2 YFSETQ. The CDR3 region is CASSLMTLGTEAFF.

V is TRBV5-1 and J is TRBJ2-2; TCRdb's D call, TRBD1, is unchecked because there is no DNA. Germline assignment: CDR1 SGHRS and CDR2 YFSETQ. CDR3 length equals 16 residues. The CDR3 protein is CASRTRTSRDTGELFF.

The J gene is TRBJ1-5, the V gene TRBV10-3; TCRdb's assignment of TRBD1 cannot be checked, as there is no DNA. CDR1 ENHRY and CDR2 SYGVKD come from the germline V gene. CDR3 length: 16 residues. Here the CDR3 reads CAISERGDLSNQPQHF.

The chain is built from TRBV12-3 or TRBV12-4 and TRBJ1-5. The CDR3 runs 13 residues. The CDR3 protein is CASSQTRREPQHF.

The chain couples TRBV2 to TRBJ1-6; TCRdb designates TRBD1, a call that cannot be tested without DNA. CDR3 length: 14 amino acids. Looked up from germline, CDR1 is SNHLY and CDR2 is FYNNEI. The CDR3 loop reads CASVRTAANSPLHF.

CDR3 sequence reads: CASSWKGQDYYGYTF. The rearrangement links TRBV5-6 to TRBJ1-2; as DNA is missing, the TRBD1 call by TCRdb cannot be tested. This CDR3 region has 15 residues. Germline V gene sequence: CDR1 SGHDT, CDR2 YYEEEE.

V usage is TRBV7-2 and J usage is TRBJ2-1; TCRdb's D call, TRBD2, is unchecked because there is no DNA. Germline lookup yields CDR1 SGHTA and CDR2 FQGNSA. This CDR3 region has 16 residues. The CDR3 is CASSYSSGGAVYEQFF.

The V and J genes are TRBV20-1 and TRBJ2-2. Germline values: CDR1 DFQATT, CDR2 SNEGSKA (reference sequence). The CDR3 has 16 residues. CDR3 region: CSARALKGANTGELFF.

V usage is TRBV20-1 and J usage is TRBJ2-7; absent DNA, TCRdb's TRBD2 call cannot be checked. The germline gives CDR1 DFQATT, CDR2 SNEGSKA (reference sequence). This CDR3 has 12 amino acids. The CDR3 is CSAGGLTYEQYF.

The rearrangement links TRBV27 to TRBJ2-7; no DNA is available, so the TRBD1 call from TCRdb remains unchecked. The CDR3 length is 14 residues. In germline, CDR1 is MNHEY, CDR2 SMNVEV (reference sequence). Here the CDR3 reads CASSLKTGSYEQYF.

The chain uses TRBV11-3 and TRBJ2-2. The CDR3 sequence is 11 residues long. Per germline, CDR1 SGHNT and CDR2 YENEEA. The CDR3 loop is CASSLHRGAFF.